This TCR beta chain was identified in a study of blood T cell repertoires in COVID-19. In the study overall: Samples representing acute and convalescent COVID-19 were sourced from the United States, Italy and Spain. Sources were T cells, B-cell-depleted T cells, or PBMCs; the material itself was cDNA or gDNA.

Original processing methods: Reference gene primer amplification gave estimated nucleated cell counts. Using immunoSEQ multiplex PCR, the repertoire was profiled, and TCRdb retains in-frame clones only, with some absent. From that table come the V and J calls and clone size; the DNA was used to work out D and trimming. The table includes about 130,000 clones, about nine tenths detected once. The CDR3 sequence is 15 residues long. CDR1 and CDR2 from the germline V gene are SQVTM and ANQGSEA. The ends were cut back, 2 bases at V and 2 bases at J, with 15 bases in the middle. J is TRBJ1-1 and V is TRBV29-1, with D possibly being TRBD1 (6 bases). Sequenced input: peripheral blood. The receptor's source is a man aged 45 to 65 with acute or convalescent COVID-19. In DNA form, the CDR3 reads TGCAGCGTTGAACAGTATATGGGACATAACACTGAAGCTTTCTTT. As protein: CSVEQYMGHNTEAFF.